This TCR beta chain was sequenced in a study of OX40 agonist ivuxolimab in advanced cancers. Libraries were prepared by immunoSEQ multiplex PCR; TCRdb keeps only in-frame clonotypes and omits some of them. The table has tens of thousands of clones, approximately 89% seen once. CDR1 is LGHNA, CDR2 YNFKEQ, per germline. The V end was cut by 0 bases, the J end by 8 bases, with 19 bases between. The CDR3 is 16 amino acids. The clonotype originates from an adult with an advanced solid tumor such as melanoma, head and neck, liver or kidney cancer. This rearrangement joins TRBV4-2 to TRBJ1-1; D is possibly TRBD1 (5 bases). The sequencing used CD4+ or CD8+ T cells sorted from blood, collected in a trial of the OX40 agonist ivuxolimab. In DNA form, the CDR3 reads TGTGCCAGCAGCCAAGAGTCCCCACAGGCCTACTCAGAAGCTTTCTTT. Encoded protein: CASSQESPQAYSEAFF.